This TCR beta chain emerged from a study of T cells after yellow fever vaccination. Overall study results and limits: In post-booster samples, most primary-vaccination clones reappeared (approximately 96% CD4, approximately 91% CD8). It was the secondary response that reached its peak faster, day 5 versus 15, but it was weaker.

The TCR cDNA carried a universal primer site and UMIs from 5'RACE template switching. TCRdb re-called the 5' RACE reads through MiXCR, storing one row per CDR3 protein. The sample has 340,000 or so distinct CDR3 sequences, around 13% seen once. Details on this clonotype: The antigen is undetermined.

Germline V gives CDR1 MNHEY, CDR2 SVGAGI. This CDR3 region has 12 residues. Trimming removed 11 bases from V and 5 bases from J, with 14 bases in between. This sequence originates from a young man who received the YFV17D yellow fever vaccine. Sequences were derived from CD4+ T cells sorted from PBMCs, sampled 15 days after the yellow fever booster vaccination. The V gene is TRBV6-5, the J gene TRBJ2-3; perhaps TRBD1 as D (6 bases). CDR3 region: CAGGHLIDTQYF. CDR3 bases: TGTGCCGGGGGACACCTGATAGATACGCAGTATTTT.